This T cell receptor (beta chain) emerged from a study of radiation and T cells in renal cell carcinoma. The CDR3 has 13 amino acids. From germline, CDR1 is MNHNS and CDR2 SASEGT. V lost 7 bases, J lost 4 bases, and 11 bases lay in between. Noted time point: baseline pretreatment blood. Treatment noted: 15 Gy SBRT to primary tumor, nephrectomy 4 weeks later. Assay used: immunoSEQ multiplex PCR; TCRdb lists only in-frame clones, some missing. The sample holds about 130,000 clones, 70% to 90% seen once. This receptor was obtained from a woman aged 45 to 65 with renal cell carcinoma. V and J are TRBV6-1 and TRBJ1-3; no firm D call. Sequencing was performed on blood, taken from a patient whose treatment included radiotherapy and nephrectomy. The CDR3 reads CASIQGPGNTIYF. DNA for the CDR3: TGTGCCAGCATTCAAGGGCCCGGAAACACCATATATTTT.